The source of this T cell receptor beta chain is a study of OX40 agonist ivuxolimab in advanced cancers. Whole-study context: The dose-escalation cohort was about 87% male, with a mean age of 60 years, ranging roughly 20 to 90.

Clones were sequenced by immunoSEQ multiplex PCR, and TCRdb holds only the in-frame ones, with some missing. The table shows 80,000 to 95,000 clones, with more than 75% occurring only once. The clonotype comes from an adult with an advanced solid tumor such as melanoma, head and neck, liver or kidney cancer. This specimen consisted of CD4+ or CD8+ T cells sorted from blood, obtained in a trial of the OX40 agonist ivuxolimab.

The CDR3 region has the DNA TGTGCCAGCAGCGGACCACTCGTGGGACTAGAAGAGACCCAGTACTTC. Amino acid sequence: CASSGPLVGLEETQYF. The rearrangement joins TRBV9 to TRBJ2-5; 8 nucleotides agree with TRBD2. CDR1 and CDR2 from the germline V gene are SGDLS and YYNGEE. J was trimmed by 3 bases and V by 3 bases; bases with no gene match: 10. This CDR3 has 16 amino acids.